The T cell receptor (beta chain) under discussion was sequenced for a study of control samples from healthy donors and cancer patients (dated by TCRdb to about 2020). Receptors were amplified or captured by the immunoSEQ multiplex PCR assay. TCRdb re-hosts the immuneACCESS table, in-frame sequences only. Its copies lack some clones; in the studies checked, an unresolved V gene accounts for under half of them, and the cause for the rest is not known. The sample records fewer than 120,000 clones, roughly 90% of which are singletons. The top ten clonotypes cover about 3.9% of the sample. The V end loses 0 bases and the J end loses 7 bases, and a stretch of 10 bases separates them. The germline V gene provides CDR1 SNHLY and CDR2 FYNNEI. From the cysteine up to the phenylalanine, the CDR3 has a length of 14 residues. Here the CDR3 DNA is all that survives: 42 bases in frame from base 1. Remarks on this clone: There is no known antigen for this receptor. Base-call qualities are not available, and no considerably larger clone is one nucleotide away.

The sequenced sample consisted of PBMCs. The chain couples TRBV2 to TRBJ1-5; a weak D assignment points to TRBD1 (5 bases agree). This clonotype was obtained from a woman aged 55-70 years with lung cancer. CDR3 region: CASSEADRSQPQHF. The DNA sequence follows: TGTGCCAGCAGTGAAGCTGACAGAAGCCAGCCCCAGCATTTT.